The entry below gives a single TCR beta chain sequence along with its context. Its specificity is not known. Between the trimmed V and J ends, which lost 5 bases and 0 bases, there was a span of 14 bases. CDR3 length: 16 residues. The germline CDR1 and CDR2 sequences are SGHVS and FNYEAQ. These data originate in a study of T-cell memory formation after mild COVID-19. Study-level information: Each donor largely had its own TCR clusters.

General study points: Day 15 to 85 contractors were CD4/CD8 balanced; later expanders leaned CD4+.

Using its own MiXCR run on the 5' RACE reads, TCRdb lists one record per CDR3 protein. The sample includes some 130,000 distinct CDR3 sequences, 16% of them seen just once. The gene calls are TRBV7-6 and TRBJ2-1; the D call may be TRBD1 or TRBD2 (5 bases each). Sequencing used PBMCs or a T cell subset sorted from them (not recorded which). The receptor was derived from an adult woman who had mild COVID-19 (a few samples of this study predate the infection). Cell type and time point are not known. CDR3 bases: TGTGCCAGCAGCCCCCGGGACGGAATCTCCTACAATGAGCAGTTCTTC. The encoded protein is CASSPRDGISYNEQFF.